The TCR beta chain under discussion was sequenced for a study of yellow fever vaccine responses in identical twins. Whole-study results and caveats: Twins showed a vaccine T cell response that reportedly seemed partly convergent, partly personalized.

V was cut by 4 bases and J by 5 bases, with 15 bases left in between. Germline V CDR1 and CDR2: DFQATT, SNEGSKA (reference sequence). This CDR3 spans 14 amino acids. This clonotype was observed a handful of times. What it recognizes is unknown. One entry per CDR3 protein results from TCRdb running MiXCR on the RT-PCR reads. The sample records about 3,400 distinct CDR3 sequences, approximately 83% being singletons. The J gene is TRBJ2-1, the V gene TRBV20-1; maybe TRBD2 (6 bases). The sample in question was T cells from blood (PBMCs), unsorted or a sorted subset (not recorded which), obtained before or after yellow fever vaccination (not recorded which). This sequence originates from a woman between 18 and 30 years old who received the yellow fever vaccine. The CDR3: CSANRLENNNEQFF. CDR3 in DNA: TGCAGTGCTAACAGACTAGAAAATAACAATGAGCAGTTCTTC.